The T cell receptor (beta chain) under discussion was sequenced for a study of blood T cell repertoires in COVID-19. As for the study in general: Samples representing acute and convalescent COVID-19 were sourced from the United States, Italy and Spain. T cells, B-cell-depleted T cells, or PBMCs provided the cDNA or gDNA that served as material.

Germline V lookup: CDR1 SGHDT, CDR2 YYEEEE. The ends were cut back, 0 bases at V and 8 bases at J, with 14 bases in the middle. CDR3 length: 14 residues. Methods used by the authors: The authors estimated nucleated cell counts from reference gene primer amplification. Here immunoSEQ multiplex PCR was the method, and the copy in TCRdb shows in-frame clones only, minus some. V and J calls and clone size are those listed in that table; D and trimming were worked out from the DNA. The sample has about 340,000 clones, 65% to 85% seen once; the top ten hold 3%. The V gene is TRBV5-6, the J gene TRBJ1-2; TRBD1 is a possible D gene (5 bases). Sample: peripheral blood. The TCR was taken from a man aged 25-45 years with active or convalescent COVID-19. CDR3 residues: CASSLGSLQGGYTF. CDR3 sequence (DNA): TGTGCCAGCAGCTTGGGGAGTCTCCAGGGAGGCTACACCTTC. The full variable domain, in which reference TRBV5-6 and TRBJ1-2 provide the parts outside the CDR3, is DAGVTQSPTHLIKTRGQQVTLRCSPKSGHDTVSWYQQALGQGPQFIFQYYEEEERQRGNFPDRFSGHQFPNYSSELNVNALLLGDSALYLCASSLGSLQGGYTFGSGTRLTVV.